One sample yielded the 25 T cell receptor beta chains listed below, sequenced in a study of OX40 agonist ivuxolimab in advanced cancers. Produced via immunoSEQ multiplex PCR; TCRdb's table is partial and in-frame only. The data show 150,000 to 180,000 clones, with around 94% seen just once and just over 0.3% held by the top ten. The source was CD4+ or CD8+ T cells sorted from blood, collected in a trial of the OX40 agonist ivuxolimab. The receptors originated from an adult with an advanced solid tumor such as melanoma, head and neck, liver or kidney cancer.

This clone was recorded once. The CDR3 protein is CASSLDWPSGLYYEQYF. CDR3 DNA sequence: TGTGCCAGCAGCTTAGACTGGCCTAGCGGACTGTACTACGAGCAGTACTTC. The gene calls are TRBV7-2 and TRBJ2-7; 7 nucleotides match TRBD2. The CDR3 is 17 amino acids. CDR1 and CDR2 from the germline V gene are SGHTA and FQGNSA. V dropped 1 base and J dropped 3; count of bases not matched to a gene: 12.

CDR3 sequence (DNA): TGTGCCAGTAGTATGGGCAGGACTTATAGTTATTCACCCCTCCACTTT. It codes for CASSMGRTYSYSPLHF. The chain carries TRBV19 and TRBJ1-6; D is unresolved. This CDR3 comprises 16 residues. Germline CDR1 reads LNHDA; CDR2 reads SQIVND (reference sequence). The ends were cut back, 3 bases at V and 8 bases at J, with 17 bases in the middle.

The chain is built from TRBV9 and TRBJ1-4; D not certain. Trimming stripped 0 bases from V and 3 bases from J, with 6 bases between. The CDR3 extends over 14 amino acids. Per germline, CDR1 SGDLS and CDR2 YYNGEE. The CDR3 DNA reads as TGTGCCAGCAGCGTAGTCGGGGCTAATGAAAAACTGTTTTTT. Amino acids: CASSVVGANEKLFF.

The chain uses TRBV5-1 and TRBJ2-7, with D possibly being TRBD1 or TRBD2 (8 bases each). The CDR3 loop spans 18 amino acids. V was trimmed by 0 bases and J by 4 bases, leaving 23 bases between them. Germline lookup yields CDR1 SGHRS and CDR2 YFSETQ. The CDR3 DNA reads TGCGCCAGCAGCTTGGCCGGGGGGGCCGGGACAGGTCGGTACGAGCAGTACTTC. Its translation is CASSLAGGAGTGRYEQYF.

Here the CDR3 reads CASSYGQNQKLFF. CDR3 DNA sequence: TGTGCCAGCAGCTACGGGCAAAACCAAAAACTGTTTTTT. V is TRBV5-6 and J is TRBJ1-4; no definite D call. V was clipped by 3 bases and J by 9 bases, with 12 bases between them. The CDR3 length is 13 residues. CDR1 is SGHDT and CDR2 is YYEEEE in the germline V gene.

A single count supports this clone. The chain employs TRBV6-5 and TRBJ1-6; a possible D gene is TRBD1 (6 bases). The V gene's germline CDR1 is MNHEY and CDR2 SVGAGI. The CDR3 is 16 residues long. The V gene lost 0 bases and the J gene lost 10 bases, with 16 bases spanning the gap. The CDR3 loop is CASSYSSGAQRSPLHF. CDR3 coding DNA: TGTGCCAGCAGTTACTCATCAGGGGCCCAGCGGTCACCCCTCCACTTT.

The chain recombines TRBV7-2 with TRBJ1-4; no clear D. CDR3 length: 13 amino acids. Trimming took 5 bases from V and 6 from J, leaving 10 bases between them. Germline-derived CDR1 and CDR2 are SGHTA and FQGNSA. CDR3 region: CASSPALYEKLFF. The CDR3 DNA reads as TGTGCCAGCAGCCCGGCGTTATATGAAAAACTGTTTTTT.

V and J are TRBV5-1 and TRBJ2-7; D might be TRBD1 (7 bases). This CDR3 has 15 amino acids. V lost 3 bases and J 0 bases, leaving 13 bases between the germline ends. CDR1 is SGHRS and CDR2 is YFSETQ in the germline V gene. The CDR3 loop is CASSWQGGGSYEQYF. The CDR3 DNA reads TGCGCCAGCAGCTGGCAGGGGGGAGGCTCCTACGAGCAGTACTTC.

The J gene is TRBJ2-1, the V gene TRBV27, with a tentative D call TRBD2 (6 bases). Trimming shortened V by 8 bases and J by 2 bases, and 7 bases separated the two germline ends. The CDR3 has 12 amino acids. The germline V gene encodes CDR1 MNHEY and CDR2 SMNVEV (reference sequence). This CDR3 reads CASGRPYNEQFF. The CDR3 bases are TGTGCCAGCGGGAGGCCCTACAATGAGCAGTTCTTC.

The CDR3 sequence: CASSGGQGAGTDTQYF. The CDR3 coding sequence is TGTGCCAGCAGCGGGGGACAGGGGGCGGGCACAGATACGCAGTATTTT. The chain is built from TRBV7-3 and TRBJ2-3, with TRBD1 identical over 12 bases. CDR1 SGHTA and CDR2 FQGTGA come from the germline V gene. This CDR3 comprises 16 residues. V gave up 5 bases and J gave up 1 base; unmatched junction bases: 4.

This clone showed up just once. The rearrangement joins TRBV23-1 to TRBJ1-2; no reliable D call. TRBV23-1 is an ORF, with its function uncertain. With 8 bases removed from V and 3 bases from J, the gap between germline ends came to 16 bases. CDR3 size: 14 residues. The CDR3 nucleotides read TGCGCCAGCTCCCGGGAGCTTAGAGACTATGGCTACACCTTC. It encodes CASSRELRDYGYTF.

This chain uses TRBV11-2 with TRBJ1-6; D is uncertain. CDR1 is SGHAT, CDR2 FQNNGV, per germline. The CDR3 length is 15 residues. V was trimmed by 2 bases and J by 0 bases, leaving 5 bases between them. The CDR3 loop reads CASSLRSSYNSPLHF. The CDR3 nucleotides read TGTGCCAGCAGCTTAAGGAGCTCCTATAATTCACCCCTCCACTTT.

The rearrangement uses TRBV5-1 and TRBJ1-5; 8 bases fit TRBD1. Germline V CDR1 and CDR2: SGHRS, YFSETQ. Losses at the gene ends were 5 bases for V and 2 bases for J; bases not matched to a gene: 9. CDR3 length: 16 residues. DNA of the CDR3: TGCGCCAGCAGTTTGTTTCCGGGACAGGGCAATCAGCCCCAGCATTTT. Encoded protein: CASSLFPGQGNQPQHF.

The genes are TRBV28 and TRBJ2-7; TRBD1 matches 9 bases. Trimming took 5 bases from V and 2 from J; bases not matched to a gene: 4. The CDR3 totals 14 residues. From germline, CDR1 is MDHEN and CDR2 SYDVKM. CDR3 DNA: TGTGCCAGCAGTCCGGGACAGGGAACCTACGAGCAGTACTTC. It encodes CASSPGQGTYEQYF.

The rearrangement joins TRBV7-9 to TRBJ2-2; D is perhaps TRBD1 (6 bases). The CDR3 has 15 residues. Germline V gene data show CDR1 as SEHNR and CDR2 as FQNEAQ (reference sequence). V lost 1 base to trimming and J lost 6 bases, with 12 bases between them. The CDR3 region has the DNA TGTGCCAGCAGCTTAGGCCAGGGGATCGCCGGGGAGCTGTTTTTT. Protein sequence: CASSLGQGIAGELFF.

The V and J genes are TRBV7-3 and TRBJ1-2; possibly TRBD1 for D (5 bases). The CDR3 totals 17 residues. Per germline, CDR1 SGHTA and CDR2 FQGTGA. With 0 bases removed from V and 6 bases from J, the gap between germline ends came to 20 bases. For the CDR3, the DNA is TGTGCCAGCAGCTTAACCAGGGTGATCTATCGGGGCGATGGCTACACCTTC. This gives the protein CASSLTRVIYRGDGYTF.

J is TRBJ2-5 and V is TRBV7-9, with a weak D call TRBD1 (7 bases). V lost 3 bases and J 1 base, leaving 12 bases between the germline ends. The CDR3 consists of 15 residues. The germline gives CDR1 SEHNR, CDR2 FQNEAQ (reference sequence). The CDR3 region is CASSFPGGLQETQYF. CDR3 in DNA: TGTGCCAGCAGCTTCCCAGGGGGGCTCCAAGAGACCCAGTACTTC.

The J gene is TRBJ2-2, the V gene TRBV9; D perhaps matches TRBD2 (5 bases). Germline assignment: CDR1 SGDLS and CDR2 YYNGEE. Deletions cut 0 bases from V and 2 bases from J, with 8 bases between. The CDR3 contains 15 residues. This CDR3 is CASSVGGANTGELFF. The CDR3 DNA sequence: TGTGCCAGCAGCGTAGGGGGAGCTAACACCGGGGAGCTGTTTTTT.

This chain connects TRBV6-6 to TRBJ1-1, with 8 bases aligning to TRBD1. CDR3 length: 14 residues. After removal of 4 bases from V and 5 bases from J, the junction contained 6 bases not matched to a gene. In germline, CDR1 is MNHNY, CDR2 SVGAGI (reference sequence). The CDR3 loop reads CASSSQGAGTEAFF. The CDR3 DNA reads as TGTGCCAGCAGTTCCCAGGGGGCAGGGACTGAAGCTTTCTTT.

The chain's CDR3 is CASSLAGGPYNEQFF. The CDR3, as DNA: TGTGCCAGCAGCTTAGCGGGAGGGCCGTACAATGAGCAGTTCTTC. The V call is TRBV7-3, the J call TRBJ2-1; TRBD2 matches 9 bases. Germline CDR1 and CDR2: SGHTA and FQGTGA. Trimming cost V 2 bases and J 4 bases; bases outside gene matches: 3. The CDR3 loop spans 15 amino acids.

CDR3 in DNA: TGCGCCAGCAGAGAAGACAGCCAAGAGACCCAGTACTTC. This sequence encodes CASREDSQETQYF. The V call is TRBV5-1, the J call TRBJ2-5; TRBD1 is a possible D gene (5 bases). Trimming removed 5 bases at V and 1 base at J, with 9 bases between. CDR1 and CDR2 from the germline V gene are SGHRS and YFSETQ. The CDR3 length is 13 residues.

This clone appeared once. The V call is TRBV18, the J call TRBJ1-1; D is unresolved. Trimming pared 1 base from V and 5 bases from J, leaving 14 bases between. Germline V CDR1 and CDR2: KGHSH, LQKENI. The CDR3 runs 15 residues. CDR3 amino acids: CASSPRRVLETEAFF. CDR3 nucleotides: TGTGCCAGCTCACCACGGAGGGTTCTAGAGACTGAAGCTTTCTTT. Full variable domain (rest looked up from reference TRBV18 and TRBJ1-1): NAGVMQNPRHLVRRRGQEARLRCSPMKGHSHVYWYRQLPEEGLKFMVYLQKENIIDESGMPKERFSAEFPKEGPSILRIQQVVRGDSAAYFCASSPRRVLETEAFFGQGTRLTVV.

The chain has TRBV18 and TRBJ1-1; possibly TRBD1 for D (6 bases). The ends were cut back, 6 bases at V and 11 bases at J, with 22 bases in the middle. This CDR3 region has 14 residues. CDR1 is KGHSH and CDR2 is LQKENI in the germline V gene. As DNA, the CDR3 is TGTGCCAGCTCCCTAAACACCGGGACATGGGGGGCTTTCTTT. This sequence encodes CASSLNTGTWGAFF.

The rearrangement uses TRBV5-5 and TRBJ2-2; D remains ambiguous. Trimming shortened V by 0 bases and J by 8 bases, and 11 bases separated the two germline ends. Germline V gives CDR1 SGHKS, CDR2 YYEKEE (reference sequence). The CDR3 loop spans 14 amino acids. Here the CDR3 reads CASSLAVVAGELFF. Here the CDR3 DNA reads TGTGCCAGCAGCTTGGCCGTGGTAGCAGGGGAGCTGTTTTTT.

The chain has TRBV7-7 and TRBJ2-5; D gene unclear. Germline-derived CDR1 and CDR2 are SSHAT and FNYEAQ (reference sequence). V was shortened by 2 bases and J by 1 base, with 11 bases between the two germline ends. CDR3 length equals 15 residues. The CDR3 reads CASSLNSGSQETQYF. The CDR3 DNA reads TGTGCCAGCAGCTTAAATAGTGGCAGCCAAGAGACCCAGTACTTC. Combining the CDR3 with reference TRBV7-7 and TRBJ2-5 gives the whole variable domain GAGVSQSPRYKVTKRGQDVTLRCDPISSHATLYWYQQALGQGPEFLTYFNYEAQPDKSGLPSDRFSAERPEGSISTLTIQRTEQRDSAMYRCASSLNSGSQETQYFGPGTRLLVL.